The rows below give T cell receptor beta chains drawn from one sample of a study of cytomegalovirus exposure and HLA in healthy donors. Clones were sequenced by immunoSEQ multiplex PCR, and TCRdb holds only the in-frame ones, with some missing. The sample comprises 180,000 or so clones, roughly 85% of which are singletons, and more than 13% rests with the top ten. Sequenced: PBMCs. The receptors come from a man aged 50 to 60 in good health and CMV-seropositive. Both conserved end residues are part of each CDR3. Each record gives: clone size, J gene, V gene, CDR3 length, D gene, CDR3 DNA, CDR3 protein. D genes are given only for firm matches. Size tells how often a clone was seen (once, few, many) or the class of an expanded clone, and some rows leave it out.

clone_size: NA; j_call: TRBJ1-6; v_call: TRBV27; cdr3_length: 12; d_call: NA; cdr3_nt: TGTGCCAGCAGTTTGGGGGCTTCACCCCTCCACTTT; cdr3_aa: CASSLGASPLHF
clone_size: few; j_call: TRBJ1-6; v_call: TRBV23-1; cdr3_length: 11; d_call: NA; cdr3_nt: TGCGCCAGCAGTCCGAGGTCACCCCTCCACTTT; cdr3_aa: CASSPRSPLHF
clone_size: NA; j_call: TRBJ2-5; v_call: TRBV11-3; cdr3_length: 14; d_call: NA; cdr3_nt: TGTGCCAGCAGCTTACATCGCGGGGCGGAGACCCAGTACTTC; cdr3_aa: CASSLHRGAETQYF
clone_size: NA; j_call: TRBJ2-5; v_call: TRBV6-1; cdr3_length: 12; d_call: NA; cdr3_nt: TGTGCCAGCACTCACATCCAAGAGACCCAGTACTTC; cdr3_aa: CASTHIQETQYF
clone_size: NA; j_call: TRBJ1-6; v_call: TRBV5-6; cdr3_length: 18; d_call: NA; cdr3_nt: TGTGCCAGCAGCGGGAGACACCGGAGCAGCTCCTATAATTCACCCCTCCACTTT; cdr3_aa: CASSGRHRSSSYNSPLHF
clone_size: NA; j_call: TRBJ1-2; v_call: TRBV6-6; cdr3_length: 14; d_call: TRBD1; cdr3_nt: TGTGCCAGCAGTCGCCAGACAGGGGCCTATGGCTACACCTTC; cdr3_aa: CASSRQTGAYGYTF
clone_size: once; j_call: TRBJ2-1; v_call: TRBV5-1; cdr3_length: 17; d_call: TRBD2; cdr3_nt: TGCGTCAGCAGCAGGAGACTTGCTAGCGGACCCTACAATGAGCAGTTCTTC; cdr3_aa: CVSSRRLASGPYNEQFF
clone_size: NA; j_call: TRBJ2-2; v_call: TRBV6-1; cdr3_length: 16; d_call: NA; cdr3_nt: TGTGCCAGCAGTGAGTCTATACGGGGTTCTTCCGGGGAGCTGTTTTTT; cdr3_aa: CASSESIRGSSGELFF
clone_size: NA; j_call: TRBJ2-7; v_call: TRBV27; cdr3_length: 14; d_call: TRBD2; cdr3_nt: TGTGCCAGCAGTTTAGGGGGGGAGTCCTACGAGCAGTACTTC; cdr3_aa: CASSLGGESYEQYF
clone_size: NA; j_call: TRBJ1-2; v_call: TRBV2; cdr3_length: 15; d_call: TRBD1; cdr3_nt: TGTGCCAGCAGTGAATGGACAGGGGTTAACTATGGCTACACCTTC; cdr3_aa: CASSEWTGVNYGYTF
clone_size: NA; j_call: TRBJ1-5; v_call: TRBV2; cdr3_length: 16; d_call: TRBD1; cdr3_nt: TGTGCCAGCAGTGGGGACAGGGACCATAGCAATCAGCCCCAGCATTTT; cdr3_aa: CASSGDRDHSNQPQHF
clone_size: NA; j_call: TRBJ2-1; v_call: TRBV5-6; cdr3_length: 18; d_call: TRBD1; cdr3_nt: TGTGCCAGCAGCGCACGTTTTTTGGACAGGAGAGTTGACAATGAGCAGTTCTTC; cdr3_aa: CASSARFLDRRVDNEQFF
clone_size: NA; j_call: TRBJ1-2; v_call: TRBV30; cdr3_length: 11; d_call: TRBD1; cdr3_nt: TGTGCCTGGACCGGTCCGGGACAGGCCGACTTC; cdr3_aa: CAWTGPGQADF
clone_size: NA; j_call: TRBJ1-5; v_call: TRBV27; cdr3_length: 18; d_call: TRBD1; cdr3_nt: TGTGCCAGCAGTCACAGGGGGCAGACCTTATATAGCAATCAGCCCCAGCATTTT; cdr3_aa: CASSHRGQTLYSNQPQHF
clone_size: NA; j_call: TRBJ1-2; v_call: TRBV6-1; cdr3_length: 14; d_call: TRBD1; cdr3_nt: TGTGCCAGCAGTTTTATTGGACAGGCCCATGGCTACACCTTC; cdr3_aa: CASSFIGQAHGYTF
clone_size: NA; j_call: TRBJ2-5; v_call: TRBV4-2; cdr3_length: 14; d_call: NA; cdr3_nt: TGTGCCAGCAGCCAAGAAGTAATGGCTGGGACCCAGTACTTC; cdr3_aa: CASSQEVMAGTQYF
clone_size: NA; j_call: TRBJ2-1; v_call: TRBV28; cdr3_length: 15; d_call: TRBD2; cdr3_nt: TGTGCCAGCAGAATACCGGGACTAGCGTTCGATGAGCAGTTCTTC; cdr3_aa: CASRIPGLAFDEQFF